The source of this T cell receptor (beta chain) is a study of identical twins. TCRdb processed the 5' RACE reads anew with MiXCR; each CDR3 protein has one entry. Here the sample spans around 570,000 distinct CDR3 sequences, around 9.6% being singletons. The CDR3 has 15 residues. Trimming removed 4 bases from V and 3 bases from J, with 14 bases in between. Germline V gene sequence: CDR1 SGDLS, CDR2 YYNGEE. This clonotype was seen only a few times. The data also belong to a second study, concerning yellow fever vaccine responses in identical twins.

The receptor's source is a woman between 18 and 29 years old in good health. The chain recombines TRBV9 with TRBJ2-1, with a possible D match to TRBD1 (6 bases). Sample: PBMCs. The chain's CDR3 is CASSLRQDIYNEQFF. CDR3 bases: TGTGCCAGCAGCCTTAGACAGGACATCTACAATGAGCAGTTCTTC.